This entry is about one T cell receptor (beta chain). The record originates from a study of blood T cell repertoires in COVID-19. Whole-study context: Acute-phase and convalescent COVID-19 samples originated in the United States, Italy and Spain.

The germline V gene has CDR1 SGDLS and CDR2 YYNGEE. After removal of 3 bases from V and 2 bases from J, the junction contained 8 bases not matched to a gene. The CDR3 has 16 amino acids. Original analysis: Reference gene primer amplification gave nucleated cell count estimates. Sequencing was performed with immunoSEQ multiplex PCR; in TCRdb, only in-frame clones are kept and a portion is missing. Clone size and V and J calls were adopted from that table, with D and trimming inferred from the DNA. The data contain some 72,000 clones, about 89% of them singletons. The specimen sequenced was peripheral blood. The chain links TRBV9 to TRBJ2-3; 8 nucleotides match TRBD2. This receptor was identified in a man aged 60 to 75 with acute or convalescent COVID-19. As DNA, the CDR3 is TGTGCCAGCAGCGCCAAAACTAGCGGAGACACAGATACGCAGTATTTT. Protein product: CASSAKTSGDTDTQYF. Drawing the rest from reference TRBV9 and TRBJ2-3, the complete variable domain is DSGVTQTPKHLITATGQRVTLRCSPRSGDLSVYWYQQSLDQGLQFLIQYYNGEERAKGNILERFSAQQFPDLHSELNLSSLELGDSALYFCASSAKTSGDTDTQYFGPGTRLTVL.